The next 19 T cell receptor beta chains were all read from a single sample in a study of beta chain features in type 1 diabetes (dated by TCRdb to 2017 to 2018). Library method: the immunoSEQ multiplex PCR assay. The High Capacity cDNA Reverse Transcription Kit was used to reverse transcribe all of the isolated RNA, meaning that expressed TCRB transcripts were what got sequenced. TCRdb obtained this table from immuneACCESS and retained in-frame rearrangements with V and J assigned. These tables miss some clones; where compared with another copy, unresolved V genes account for less than half of the shortfall, and the remainder is unexplained. The sample has about 24,000 clones on record, roughly three quarters of them singletons. The ten most abundant clones make up approximately 2.1% of the sample. Sequencing used Tregs from blood. The cell subset or site label corresponds to: regulatory CD4+ T cells. The receptor set was obtained from a woman aged 40-49 years in good health.

V is TRBV5-1 and J is TRBJ2-4, with 12 positions matching TRBD2. The length of the CDR3 is 18 residues. V was pared by 1 base and J by 2 bases, with 7 bases of the junction left unmatched. Germline V gene lookup returns CDR1 SGHRS and CDR2 YFSETQ. The CDR3 loop is CASSLSSGGALTKNIQYF. In DNA, the CDR3 is TGCGCCAGCAGCTTGTCTAGCGGGGGGGCCCTGACCAAAAACATTCAGTACTTC.

The chain uses TRBV2 and TRBJ2-7; D unclear. Trimming removed 4 bases from V and 3 bases from J, with 10 bases in between. In germline, CDR1 is SNHLY, CDR2 FYNNEI. This CDR3 spans 13 amino acids. CDR3 bases: TGTGCCAGCAGTGCTTTGATAGACTACGAGCAGTACTTC. Translation: CASSALIDYEQYF. The full variable domain, with the rest looked up from reference TRBV2 and TRBJ2-7, is EPEVTQTPSHQVTQMGQEVILRCVPISNHLYFYWYRQILGQKVEFLVSFYNNEISEKSEIFDDQFSVERPDGSNFTLKIRSTKLEDSAMYFCASSALIDYEQYFGPGTRLTVT.

The chain links TRBV29-1 to TRBJ1-1; maybe TRBD1 (6 bases). Germline V gene lookup returns CDR1 SQVTM and CDR2 ANQGSEA. The V and J ends lost 4 bases and 10 bases respectively, with 19 bases between them. The CDR3 covers 13 residues. CDR3 protein: CSVGVQGRGGAFF. CDR3 nucleotides: TGCAGCGTTGGTGTACAGGGCAGAGGGGGAGCTTTCTTT.

As for this clone: Other DNA sequences in the same sample also yield this CDR3. The chain joins TRBV6-6 to TRBJ1-5; tentatively, D is TRBD1 (6 bases). The V end was cut by 8 bases, the J end by 1 base, with 12 bases between. CDR1 is MNHNY and CDR2 is SVGAGI in the germline V gene (reference sequence). The CDR3 covers 14 residues. The CDR3 region has the DNA TGTGCCAGCGTCGGCCAGGGGAGCAATCAGCCCCAGCATTTT. This codes for CASVGQGSNQPQHF.

The genes are TRBV5-6 and TRBJ2-3; 9 nucleotides align to TRBD2. The length of the CDR3 is 18 residues. Unmatched junction bases numbered 13, after V lost 2 bases and J lost 3 bases. Germline lookup yields CDR1 SGHDT and CDR2 YYEEEE. Here the CDR3 DNA reads TGTGCCAGCAGCTTAGGACCCTCTTTTAGCGGGGGTACAGATACGCAGTATTTT. Translation: CASSLGPSFSGGTDTQYF.

V is TRBV5-1 and J is TRBJ2-2, with D possibly TRBD1 on 5 matching bases. Trimming shortened V by 2 bases and J by 2 bases, and 13 bases separated the two germline ends. Germline values: CDR1 SGHRS, CDR2 YFSETQ. The CDR3 is 16 residues long. CDR3 protein: CASSLGTQGNTGELFF. The CDR3 region has the DNA TGCGCCAGCAGCTTAGGCACCCAGGGCAACACCGGGGAGCTGTTTTTT.

The chain is built from TRBV5-1 and TRBJ1-5, with D uncertain. Germline CDR1 is SGHRS and CDR2 is YFSETQ. The germline V and J ends were trimmed by 0 bases and 8 bases, with 9 bases remaining between them. The CDR3 totals 13 residues. The CDR3 coding sequence is TGCGCCAGCAGCTTGGGGCACCGTGAGCCCCAGCATTTT. Its translation: CASSLGHREPQHF.

This chain uses TRBV27 with TRBJ1-5, with D unresolved. Germline CDR1 and CDR2: MNHEY and SMNVEV (reference sequence). V dropped 4 bases and J dropped 5 bases, with 9 bases sitting between them. The CDR3 has 13 amino acids. CDR3 in amino acids: CASSSGYYQPQHF. CDR3 nucleotides: TGTGCCAGCAGTTCGGGATACTATCAGCCCCAGCATTTT.

J is TRBJ1-5 and V is TRBV6-5; D is uncertain. Germline-derived CDR1 and CDR2 are MNHEY and SVGAGI. The CDR3 has 15 residues. The ends were cut back, 2 bases at V and 0 bases at J, with 8 bases in the middle. The CDR3 DNA is TGTGCCAGCAGTTACAAGGCGGATAGCAATCAGCCCCAGCATTTT. This sequence encodes CASSYKADSNQPQHF.

The CDR3 bases are TGTGCCAGCAGCCAAGATCTCCAGAATCCTAACTATGGCTACACCTTC. Translating gives CASSQDLQNPNYGYTF. The chain recombines TRBV4-2 with TRBJ1-2; D not certain. The CDR3 spans 16 residues. The V gene lost 0 bases and the J gene lost 0 bases, with 11 bases spanning the gap. Germline loops: CDR1 LGHNA, CDR2 YNFKEQ.

The chain has TRBV11-3 and TRBJ2-1, with TRBD1 identical over 12 bases. Per germline, CDR1 SGHNT and CDR2 YENEEA. The CDR3 loop spans 16 amino acids. Trimming took 3 bases from V and 3 from J; bases not matched to a gene: 3. This CDR3 reads CASSLGTGGNYNEQFF. In nucleotides, the CDR3 is TGTGCCAGCAGCTTGGGGACAGGGGGCAACTACAATGAGCAGTTCTTC.

In nucleotides, the CDR3 is TGTGCCAGCTCAACGGGCACAGGGGTTCAGCCCCAGCATTTT. Translating it yields CASSTGTGVQPQHF. This chain links TRBV18 with TRBJ1-5, with TRBD1 identical over 7 bases. Looked up from germline, CDR1 is KGHSH and CDR2 is LQKENI. The ends lost 5 bases at V and 6 bases at J; junction bases unmatched: 7. This CDR3 has 14 amino acids.

This clone qualifies as large. The V gene is TRBV10-3, the J gene TRBJ2-5, with 8 bases aligning to TRBD2. The V gene's germline CDR1 is ENHRY and CDR2 SYGVKD. The CDR3 has 14 residues. V shed 9 bases and J 2 bases; nucleotides not matched to a gene: 8. CDR3 sequence reads: CAIKAGVGQETQYF. The CDR3 bases are TGTGCCATAAAAGCGGGGGTCGGGCAAGAGACCCAGTACTTC.

The chain combines TRBV6-5 with TRBJ2-7; the D is unclear. Looked up from germline, CDR1 is MNHEY and CDR2 is SVGAGI. The V end was cut by 2 bases, the J end by 3 bases, with 14 bases between. The CDR3 is 15 residues long. The CDR3 DNA is TGTGCCAGCAGTTACCCCCGCGGCTCCTACTACGAGCAGTACTTC. Protein sequence: CASSYPRGSYYEQYF.

The chain has TRBV19 and TRBJ1-6; no definite D call. Per the germline V gene, CDR1 is LNHDA and CDR2 is SQIVND (reference sequence). The V end was cut by 3 bases, the J end by 9 bases, with 18 bases between. This CDR3 is built from 16 residues. CDR3 in DNA: TGTGCCAGTAGTATGATATCATCCAGAGGTGGTTCACCCCTCCACTTT. Protein: CASSMISSRGGSPLHF.

J is TRBJ2-2 and V is TRBV19; TRBD2 might be the D (6 bases). Trimming stripped 7 bases from V and 0 bases from J, with 9 bases between. Germline assignment: CDR1 LNHDA and CDR2 SQIVND (reference sequence). CDR3 length equals 14 residues. This chain's CDR3 is CASIWRANTGELFF. CDR3 sequence (DNA): TGTGCCAGTATTTGGAGGGCGAACACCGGGGAGCTGTTTTTT.

The chain has TRBV5-8 and TRBJ1-4; 9 nucleotides agree with TRBD1. V trimming: 3 bases; J trimming: 4 bases; junction bases outside the gene matches: 4. Germline CDR1 and CDR2: SGHTS and YDEGEE. This CDR3 region has 15 residues. Written as DNA, the CDR3 is TGTGCCAGCAGCTATGGACAGGGGAGTAATGAAAAACTGTTTTTT. Translation: CASSYGQGSNEKLFF.

The chain has TRBV5-4 and TRBJ1-1; D perhaps matches TRBD1 (5 bases). The CDR3 is 13 amino acids. Trimming cost V 4 bases and J 7 bases, with 14 bases left between them. Germline values: CDR1 SGHNT, CDR2 YYREEE (reference sequence). Here the CDR3 reads CASSPQNRNEAFF. CDR3 nucleotide sequence: TGTGCCAGCAGCCCGCAAAACAGGAATGAAGCTTTCTTT.

V gene TRBV7-2 combines with J gene TRBJ1-1, with 7 bases lining up with TRBD1. After removal of 2 bases from V and 7 bases from J, the junction contained 7 bases not matched to a gene. The CDR3 is 14 amino acids. Germline lookup yields CDR1 SGHTA and CDR2 FQGNSA. The CDR3 here is CASSLIKGAGEAFF. The DNA for the CDR3 is TGTGCCAGCAGCTTAATTAAGGGGGCTGGTGAAGCTTTCTTT.